This T cell receptor beta chain was recorded in a study of T-cell reconstitution after alpha-beta-depleted transplantation in children. This sample's TCRbeta library carried unique molecular identifier barcodes. TCRdb reprocessed the PCR reads via MiXCR and lists one record per CDR3 protein. The sample has under 350,000 distinct CDR3 sequences, roughly 9.5% seen once. Sequenced material: PBMCs from the stem cell graft donor, taken from the stem cell graft. The clonotype was recovered from a human donor who donated a stem cell graft to a child with SCID.

The CDR3 DNA follows: TGCGCCAGCAGTGAGGGCAAAAGCTCCTACGAGCAGTACTTC. It translates to CASSEGKSSYEQYF. This chain uses TRBV10-1 with TRBJ2-7; D unclear. This CDR3 region has 14 residues. V lost 2 bases, J lost 0 bases, and 8 bases lay in between. Germline assignment: CDR1 WNHNN and CDR2 SYGVQD (reference sequence).